This T cell receptor beta chain was recorded in a study of T-cell memory formation after mild COVID-19. On the study more broadly: In these data, TCR clusters were largely donor specific.

With 0 bases clipped from V and 6 bases from J, the junction kept 7 bases outside the gene matches. Germline assignment: CDR1 MNHNY and CDR2 SVGAGI (reference sequence). The CDR3 is 16 residues long. Study conclusions and caveats: Certain responding clones were present in pre-infection memory, suggesting participation of cross-reactive memory.

From the 5' RACE reads, TCRdb called clonotypes with MiXCR, one entry per CDR3 protein. This sample carries about 130,000 distinct CDR3 sequences, 5% to 6.5% of them seen once, and the ten largest clones take over 2%. A few counts support this clonotype. Antigen: not known. V and J are TRBV6-6 and TRBJ2-1, with 8 bases matching TRBD1. This TCR came from an adult woman who had mild COVID-19 (a few samples of this study predate the infection). Cell type and time point are not known. The sample comprised PBMCs or a T cell subset sorted from them (not recorded which). Here the CDR3 reads CASSYSDRVGINEQFF. In DNA form, the CDR3 reads TGTGCCAGCAGTTACTCGGACAGGGTTGGGATCAATGAGCAGTTCTTC.